Each of the 19 T cell receptor beta chains below was sequenced from the same sample in a study of a mutant IDH1 vaccine in newly diagnosed glioma. Described time point: week 47, end of study. A 20-mer mutant IDH1 peptide at 300 ug was injected subcutaneously with topical imiquimod. Antigens for these TCRs are unknown. The method was immunoSEQ multiplex PCR; TCRdb's version includes in-frame clones alone and lacks a portion of them. The data hold fewer than 40,000 clones, with about 80% observed a single time. The sequencing here drew on PBMCs, taken from a glioma patient whose treatment included an IDH1 peptide vaccine. These receptors all come from a man under 40 with glioma.

This rearrangement joins TRBV4-1 to TRBJ1-5, with D possibly being TRBD1 (5 bases). Germline-derived CDR1 and CDR2 are MGHRA and YSYEKL. V lost 2 bases, J lost 0 bases, and 14 bases lay in between. The CDR3 consists of 17 residues. The CDR3 sequence: CASSQIEGALSNQPQHF. The CDR3 DNA reads TGCGCCAGCAGCCAAATAGAAGGGGCTCTTAGCAATCAGCCCCAGCATTTT.

The chain couples TRBV5-6 to TRBJ1-1; D might be TRBD1 (6 bases). The germline V gene has CDR1 SGHDT and CDR2 YYEEEE. The CDR3 has 17 amino acids. The V and J ends lost 4 bases and 3 bases respectively, with 22 bases between them. The DNA for the CDR3 is TGTGCCAGCAGCCCGATAGGGGGGGGCCGTAGGGACACTGAAGCTTTCTTT. It codes for CASSPIGGGRRDTEAFF. Combining the CDR3 with reference TRBV5-6 and TRBJ1-1 gives the whole variable domain DAGVTQSPTHLIKTRGQQVTLRCSPKSGHDTVSWYQQALGQGPQFIFQYYEEEERQRGNFPDRFSGHQFPNYSSELNVNALLLGDSALYLCASSPIGGGRRDTEAFFGQGTRLTVV.

V usage is TRBV5-6 and J usage is TRBJ2-7; weak D call: TRBD1 (6 bases). This CDR3 comprises 14 residues. The germline gives CDR1 SGHDT, CDR2 YYEEEE. Trimming stripped 0 bases from V and 7 bases from J, with 14 bases between. The CDR3 is CASSLVEGGGEQYF. For the CDR3, the DNA is TGTGCCAGCAGCTTGGTCGAAGGGGGTGGGGAGCAGTACTTC.

This clone was seen only once. This chain connects TRBV19 to TRBJ2-4; the D is unclear. This CDR3 is 17 amino acids long. Deletions cut 5 bases from V and 2 bases from J, with 19 bases between. Germline CDR1 LNHDA, CDR2 SQIVND (reference sequence). The CDR3 DNA follows: TGTGCCAGTAGTCTCCAAGCCAGCGCCAAAACCAAAAACATTCAGTACTTC. As protein: CASSLQASAKTKNIQYF.

The chain recombines TRBV28 with TRBJ1-1; D might be TRBD1 (5 bases). Trimming removed 4 bases at V and 7 bases at J, with 10 bases between. The germline V gene encodes CDR1 MDHEN and CDR2 SYDVKM. The CDR3 is 12 residues long. The CDR3 bases are TGTGCCAGCAGTTCCCGGGGGGGTGAAGCTTTCTTT. Its translation is CASSSRGGEAFF.

This chain uses TRBV6-1 with TRBJ2-7; no clear D gene. Germline V gene lookup returns CDR1 MNHNS and CDR2 SASEGT. The CDR3 has 13 residues. Trimming cost V 4 bases and J 3 bases, with 10 bases left between them. CDR3 sequence reads: CASSGNPIYEQYF. In DNA form, the CDR3 reads TGTGCCAGCAGTGGAAACCCGATCTACGAGCAGTACTTC.

The V gene is TRBV15, the J gene TRBJ1-4, with D tentatively TRBD1 (6 bases). There are 16 residues in the CDR3. V lost 0 bases to trimming and J lost 5 bases, with 13 bases between them. CDR1 is LNHNV, CDR2 YYDKDF, per germline (reference sequence). This CDR3 reads CATSRDSGRGNEKLFF. The CDR3 bases are TGTGCCACCAGCAGAGATTCGGGCAGGGGAAATGAAAAACTGTTTTTT.

The chain carries TRBV4-1 and TRBJ2-7; D ambiguous. V was trimmed by 0 bases and J by 3 bases, leaving 3 bases between them. This CDR3 contains 12 residues. Germline CDR1 is MGHRA and CDR2 is YSYEKL. CDR3 coding DNA: TGCGCCAGCAGCCAAGACTTCTACGAGCAGTACTTC. Translation: CASSQDFYEQYF.

The rearrangement joins TRBV30 to TRBJ1-1; TRBD1 might be the D (5 bases). From germline, CDR1 is GTSNPN and CDR2 SVGIG (reference sequence). This CDR3 has 12 residues. The V gene lost 2 bases and the J gene lost 11 bases, with 15 bases spanning the gap. The CDR3 loop is CAWSTGGRAAFF. Here the CDR3 DNA reads TGTGCCTGGAGTACGGGGGGGAGGGCGGCTTTCTTT.

This chain joins TRBV27 and TRBJ2-5; D is undetermined. V shed 6 bases and J shed 2 bases, with 16 bases lying between them. The CDR3 spans 15 residues. Germline V gene lookup returns CDR1 MNHEY and CDR2 SMNVEV (reference sequence). CDR3 DNA sequence: TGTGCCAGCAGGTCGGTTCCGCTGTGGCAAGAGACCCAGTACTTC. Translated, it gives CASRSVPLWQETQYF.

V is TRBV5-1 and J is TRBJ1-1; D unresolved. V was clipped by 2 bases and J by 1 base, with 9 bases between them. Germline lookup yields CDR1 SGHRS and CDR2 YFSETQ. The CDR3 loop spans 14 amino acids. CDR3 in amino acids: CASSLGPGNTEAFF. CDR3 DNA: TGCGCCAGCAGCTTAGGACCCGGGAACACTGAAGCTTTCTTT. Filled out from reference TRBV5-1 and TRBJ1-1, the complete variable domain reads KAGVTQTPRYLIKTRGQQVTLSCSPISGHRSVSWYQQTPGQGLQFLFEYFSETQRNKGNFPGRFSGRQFSNSRSEMNVSTLELGDSALYLCASSLGPGNTEAFFGQGTRLTVV.

In DNA, the CDR3 is TGTGCCACGGAGGACGCCTCTAGCACAGATACGCAGTATTTT. Its translation: CATEDASSTDTQYF. The gene calls are TRBV15 and TRBJ2-3; D might be TRBD2 (5 bases). Trimming pared 9 bases from V and 0 bases from J, leaving 13 bases between. CDR3 length equals 14 residues. In germline, CDR1 is LNHNV, CDR2 YYDKDF (reference sequence).

The V call is TRBV11-2, the J call TRBJ2-7; 9 nucleotides match TRBD1. The CDR3 consists of 14 residues. Germline loops: CDR1 SGHAT, CDR2 FQNNGV. The J segment lost 6 bases and the V segment lost 1 base, leaving 4 bases of the junction unmatched. This CDR3 is CASSLVQGQGEQYF. The CDR3 DNA reads as TGTGCCAGCAGCTTAGTCCAGGGACAGGGCGAGCAGTACTTC.

V and J are TRBV5-1 and TRBJ1-1, with D possibly TRBD1 on 5 matching bases. Germline CDR1 reads SGHRS; CDR2 reads YFSETQ. The CDR3 has 14 residues. With 1 base removed from V and 3 bases from J, the gap between germline ends came to 10 bases. CDR3 sequence: CASSLLGTDTEAFF. The DNA of the CDR3 is TGCGCCAGCAGCTTGTTAGGGACGGACACTGAAGCTTTCTTT.

This clone was counted a single time. The CDR3 region has the DNA TGTGCCAGCATCCCGAGAACGGGGGAGAATCAGCCCCAGCATTTT. This encodes CASIPRTGENQPQHF. The chain recombines TRBV5-6 with TRBJ1-5; D may be TRBD1 (5 bases). Trimming took 6 bases from V and 4 from J, leaving 17 bases between them. This CDR3 comprises 15 residues. Germline V gene lookup returns CDR1 SGHDT and CDR2 YYEEEE.

The chain recombines TRBV7-9 with TRBJ2-5; D is uncertain. Germline CDR1 and CDR2: SEHNR and FQNEAQ (reference sequence). The CDR3 is 11 amino acids. Trimming took 5 bases from V and 3 from J, leaving 4 bases between them. DNA of the CDR3: TGTGCCAGCAGCCCGAAAGAGACCCAGTACTTC. Amino acids: CASSPKETQYF.

The J gene is TRBJ2-1, the V gene TRBV4-3, with 8 bases identical to TRBD2. Germline CDR1 is LGHNA and CDR2 is YSLEER. Losses at the gene ends were 1 base for V and 6 bases for J; bases not matched to a gene: 20. CDR3 length: 20 residues. CDR3 in DNA: TGCGCCAGCAGCCAAGGGAGTCTGCGGAAGCGGGGGCCAACCATCAATGAGCAGTTCTTC. Residues: CASSQGSLRKRGPTINEQFF.

This clone was recorded a few times. The chain employs TRBV6-1 and TRBJ1-5, with unresolved D. The length of the CDR3 is 11 residues. Germline V lookup: CDR1 MNHNS, CDR2 SASEGT. Trimming stripped 1 base from V and 7 bases from J, with 2 bases between. The CDR3 sequence: CASSEGQPQHF. The CDR3 DNA sequence: TGTGCCAGCAGTGAAGGGCAGCCCCAGCATTTT.

The chain uses TRBV6-4 and TRBJ2-5, with D perhaps matching TRBD1 or TRBD2 (5 bases each). V lost 2 bases and J 5 bases, leaving 15 bases between the germline ends. The CDR3 runs to 15 residues. CDR1 and CDR2 (germline): MRHNA, SNTAGT. DNA for the CDR3: TGTGCCAGCAGTGACCGTTGCTGGGACGGCGAGACCCAGTACTTC. Amino acid sequence: CASSDRCWDGETQYF.